Below are 28 T cell receptor beta chains sequenced from a single sample in a study of blood T cell repertoires in COVID-19. Profiled with immunoSEQ multiplex PCR; TCRdb holds only in-frame clones, not every one. The data hold around 460,000 clones, with roughly 89% observed a single time. Specimen: peripheral blood. These receptors all stem from a man aged 18 to 29 with COVID-19, enrolled during active disease.

The CDR3 DNA reads TGTGCCAGCAGCTTAAGGACTTTACATGAGCAGTTCTTC. Amino acid sequence: CASSLRTLHEQFF. This chain links TRBV11-3 with TRBJ2-1, with D possibly being TRBD2 (5 bases). Germline loops: CDR1 SGHNT, CDR2 YENEEA. The CDR3 runs 13 residues. The ends were cut back, 2 bases at V and 8 bases at J, with 10 bases in the middle.

V usage is TRBV6-5 and J usage is TRBJ1-2; 7 bases agree with TRBD1. Trimming removed 6 bases from V and 6 bases from J; junction bases left unmatched: 7. CDR3 length equals 13 residues. Germline V CDR1 and CDR2: MNHEY, SVGAGI. The CDR3 DNA sequence: TGTGCCAGCAGAGCCGGGACAGAAGATGGCTACACCTTC. Encoded protein: CASRAGTEDGYTF.

V gene TRBV29-1 combines with J gene TRBJ2-7; 9 nucleotides align to TRBD1. The CDR3 is 14 residues long. V gave up 5 bases and J gave up 2 bases; unmatched junction bases: 7. Germline CDR1 is SQVTM and CDR2 is ANQGSEA. CDR3 nucleotides: TGCAGCGTTTATGGGACAGGGATAACCTACGAGCAGTACTTC. Its translation: CSVYGTGITYEQYF.

The rearrangement uses TRBV6-4 and TRBJ2-3; possible D gene TRBD2, 5 bases. The CDR3 runs to 14 residues. Trimming shortened V by 6 bases and J by 6 bases, and 16 bases separated the two germline ends. Germline CDR1 reads MRHNA; CDR2 reads SNTAGT. CDR3 in amino acids: CASRVSWTADTQYF. The DNA of the CDR3 is TGTGCCAGCAGAGTATCTTGGACTGCTGATACGCAGTATTTT.

The V call is TRBV19, the J call TRBJ1-4; no clear D. From germline, CDR1 is LNHDA and CDR2 SQIVND (reference sequence). Trimming pared 3 bases from V and 8 bases from J, leaving 10 bases between. The CDR3 covers 13 residues. The CDR3 DNA reads as TGTGCCAGTAGTATCAGGAGCGGGGAAAAACTGTTTTTT. It codes for CASSIRSGEKLFF.

This clone was seen just once. This chain joins TRBV5-1 and TRBJ2-5, with 7 bases that match TRBD1. The CDR3 has 14 residues. Germline trimming cut 4 bases from V and 0 bases from J; bases unmatched to any gene: 3. The germline V gene has CDR1 SGHRS and CDR2 YFSETQ. DNA for the CDR3: TGCGCCAGCAGCGAGGGACAGTACCAAGAGACCCAGTACTTC. Its protein product is CASSEGQYQETQYF.

The chain recombines TRBV24-1 with TRBJ1-2; 9 nucleotides match TRBD1. Germline V gives CDR1 KGHDR, CDR2 SFDVKD. V lost 4 bases and J lost 4; bases outside the gene matches: 3. This CDR3 is 14 amino acids long. For the CDR3, the DNA is TGTGCCACCAGTGACCCGACAGGGGGCTATGGCTACACCTTC. Translated, it gives CATSDPTGGYGYTF.

The genes are TRBV2 and TRBJ2-3, with 8 bases aligning to TRBD1. The V gene end was trimmed by 3 bases and the J gene end by 7 bases; junction bases not matched to a gene: 9. The CDR3 contains 15 residues. Germline lookup yields CDR1 SNHLY and CDR2 FYNNEI. CDR3: CASSDRDRSWHTQYF. CDR3 nucleotide sequence: TGTGCCAGCAGTGACCGGGACAGGTCATGGCATACGCAGTATTTT.

The genes are TRBV27 and TRBJ2-7, with 8 bases that match TRBD2. The J segment lost 3 bases and the V segment lost 2 bases, leaving 6 bases of the junction unmatched. Per germline, CDR1 MNHEY and CDR2 SMNVEV (reference sequence). This CDR3 has 15 amino acids. CDR3 DNA: TGTGCCAGCAGTTTAACCGGGACTAGAGACTACGAGCAGTACTTC. Translation: CASSLTGTRDYEQYF.

The chain combines TRBV3-1 (or the pseudogene TRBV3-2) with TRBJ2-3; D might be TRBD2 (5 bases). Germline V CDR1 and CDR2: LGHDT, YNNKEL (reference sequence). The V gene lost 2 bases and the J gene lost 2 bases, with 11 bases spanning the gap. There are 15 residues in the CDR3. The CDR3 loop reads CASSQPGLLTDTQYF. As DNA, the CDR3 is TGTGCCAGCAGCCAACCCGGACTCCTCACAGATACGCAGTATTTT.

The chain has TRBV7-2 and TRBJ2-7, with 7 bases lining up with TRBD2. J gave up 5 bases and V 3 bases, and 7 bases lay outside the gene matches. Germline lookup yields CDR1 SGHTA and CDR2 FQGNSA. The CDR3 sequence is 14 residues long. Here the CDR3 reads CASSLARLADEQYF. CDR3 nucleotides: TGTGCCAGCAGCTTGGCCCGACTAGCAGACGAGCAGTACTTC.

A single count supports this clone. The chain combines TRBV7-3 with TRBJ2-1, with TRBD2 identical over 15 bases. CDR1 is SGHTA, CDR2 FQGTGA, per germline. The CDR3 consists of 18 residues. V lost 3 bases and J lost 0; bases outside the gene matches: 3. CDR3 sequence: CASSLGLAGGPSYNEQFF. The CDR3 DNA reads as TGTGCCAGCAGCTTGGGACTAGCGGGAGGTCCCTCCTACAATGAGCAGTTCTTC. The full variable domain, its missing parts supplied by reference TRBV7-3 and TRBJ2-1, is GAGVSQTPSNKVTEKGKYVELRCDPISGHTALYWYRQSLGQGPEFLIYFQGTGAADDSGLPNDRFFAVRPEGSVSTLKIQRTERGDSAVYLCASSLGLAGGPSYNEQFFGPGTRLTVL.

J is TRBJ1-1 and V is TRBV27, with no clear D. The CDR3 runs 13 residues. Looked up from germline, CDR1 is MNHEY and CDR2 is SMNVEV (reference sequence). Trimming stripped 1 base from V and 2 bases from J, with 5 bases between. The CDR3 sequence: CASSLYRNTEAFF. The CDR3 DNA reads as TGTGCCAGCAGTTTATACAGAAACACTGAAGCTTTCTTT.

The chain couples TRBV3-1 (or the pseudogene TRBV3-2) to TRBJ2-2, with 8 bases fitting TRBD1. This CDR3 contains 14 residues. V was pared by 4 bases and J by 7 bases, with 5 bases of the junction left unmatched. In germline, CDR1 is LGHDT, CDR2 YNNKEL (reference sequence). The DNA for the CDR3 is TGTGCCAGCAGCCGCCAGGGGGCAGACGGGGAGCTGTTTTTT. The encoded protein is CASSRQGADGELFF.

V gene TRBV5-8 combines with J gene TRBJ2-5; TRBD1 might be the D (6 bases). This CDR3 region has 15 residues. V was clipped by 4 bases and J by 10 bases, with 23 bases between them. Germline CDR1 SGHTS, CDR2 YDEGEE. CDR3 nucleotide sequence: TGTGCCAGCAGCCTAGGGACATCCCCTATTGGGGGCCAGTACTTC. Its translation is CASSLGTSPIGGQYF.

The CDR3 protein is CASSRQSYEQYF. CDR3 nucleotides: TGTGCCAGCAGCCGACAGTCCTACGAGCAGTACTTC. J is TRBJ2-7 and V is TRBV5-6; TRBD1 is a possible D gene (5 bases). Germline CDR1 SGHDT, CDR2 YYEEEE. The CDR3 has 12 residues. Trimming took off 4 bases at V and 1 base at J, with 6 bases between the two ends.

This clone appeared a few times. The chain has TRBV5-4 and TRBJ1-2, with D possibly being TRBD1 (6 bases). Germline CDR1 SGHNT, CDR2 YYREEE (reference sequence). This CDR3 comprises 17 residues. Trimming left V 4 bases short and J 5 bases short, with 24 bases between. In DNA form, the CDR3 reads TGTGCCAGCAGCCAAGAATCGGACAGACGTCGCACGTATGGCTACACCTTC. It yields the protein CASSQESDRRRTYGYTF.

The V call is TRBV6-5, the J call TRBJ1-4; 10 bases align to TRBD1. The length of the CDR3 is 15 residues. Germline CDR1 is MNHEY and CDR2 is SVGAGI. The V segment lost 6 bases and the J segment 4 bases; nucleotides outside the gene matches: 5. CDR3 sequence: CASRRQGADNEKLFF. The CDR3 region has the DNA TGTGCCAGCAGACGACAGGGGGCGGATAATGAAAAACTGTTTTTT.

The rearrangement joins TRBV18 to TRBJ2-7; 7 positions agree with TRBD2. The CDR3 spans 14 residues. Unmatched junction bases numbered 6, after V lost 6 bases and J lost 1 base. The germline V gene has CDR1 KGHSH and CDR2 LQKENI. The CDR3 sequence: CASSPSGASYEQYF. CDR3 DNA sequence: TGTGCCAGCTCCCCTAGCGGAGCGTCCTACGAGCAGTACTTC.

This clone was counted a few times. The chain is built from TRBV2 and TRBJ1-6, with a tentative D call TRBD1 (5 bases). The V end was cut by 3 bases, the J end by 8 bases, with 14 bases between. Germline CDR1 SNHLY, CDR2 FYNNEI. The CDR3 has 15 residues. Here the CDR3 DNA reads TGTGCCAGCAGTGATGTCCAGGGTCGTTATTCACCCCTCCACTTT. It codes for CASSDVQGRYSPLHF. The whole variable domain, remainder taken from reference TRBV2 and TRBJ1-6, is EPEVTQTPSHQVTQMGQEVILRCVPISNHLYFYWYRQILGQKVEFLVSFYNNEISEKSEIFDDQFSVERPDGSNFTLKIRSTKLEDSAMYFCASSDVQGRYSPLHFGNGTRLTVT.

V gene TRBV6-1 combines with J gene TRBJ1-3, with D maybe TRBD1 (5 bases). This CDR3 has 13 amino acids. CDR1 is MNHNS and CDR2 is SASEGT in the germline V gene. V shed 3 bases and J shed 7 bases, with 10 bases lying between them. The CDR3 nucleotides read TGTGCCAGCAGTGAGGGGGGGTGGAACACCATATATTTT. Translation gives CASSEGGWNTIYF.

The rearrangement joins TRBV4-2 to TRBJ2-1; 9 nucleotides agree with TRBD2. The CDR3 loop spans 16 amino acids. With 1 base clipped from V and 2 bases from J, the junction kept 3 bases outside the gene matches. Looked up from germline, CDR1 is LGHNA and CDR2 is YNFKEQ. CDR3 nucleotides: TGTGCCAGCAGCCAAGGGCTAGCGGGGACCTACAATGAGCAGTTCTTC. Translated: CASSQGLAGTYNEQFF.

The chain combines TRBV7-2 with TRBJ2-1; 11 positions agree with TRBD2. Germline loops: CDR1 SGHTA, CDR2 FQGNSA. The CDR3 is 13 amino acids. V was clipped by 9 bases and J by 7 bases; unmatched bases: 5. The chain's CDR3 is CASTSGRRNEQFF. CDR3 nucleotide sequence: TGTGCCAGTACTAGCGGGAGAAGGAATGAGCAGTTCTTC.

This clone was counted once. V gene TRBV3-1 (or the pseudogene TRBV3-2) combines with J gene TRBJ2-7; 10 positions match TRBD1. Trimming removed 4 bases from V and 3 bases from J; junction bases left unmatched: 6. The germline gives CDR1 LGHDT, CDR2 YNNKEL (reference sequence). The CDR3 extends over 15 amino acids. Here the CDR3 reads CASSRRDRGIYEQYF. CDR3 nucleotide sequence: TGTGCCAGCAGCCGCCGGGACAGGGGCATCTACGAGCAGTACTTC.

The chain combines TRBV24-1 with TRBJ2-1, with 9 bases identical to TRBD1. J gave up 7 bases and V 4 bases, and 10 bases lay outside the gene matches. The CDR3 is made up of 16 amino acids. Germline V gene sequence: CDR1 KGHDR, CDR2 SFDVKD. CDR3 DNA sequence: TGTGCCACCAGTGACCGATTACAGGGGGCGTTAAATGAGCAGTTCTTC. It is translated as CATSDRLQGALNEQFF.

The genes are TRBV7-9 and TRBJ2-1, with TRBD2 matching 12 bases. This CDR3 has 16 residues. Germline CDR1 SEHNR, CDR2 FQNEAQ (reference sequence). V lost 5 bases and J lost 4; bases outside the gene matches: 6. CDR3 sequence: CASSRQGTSGYNEQFF. The DNA of the CDR3 is TGTGCCAGCAGCCGGCAGGGGACTAGCGGGTACAATGAGCAGTTCTTC.

This chain links TRBV12-3 or TRBV12-4 with TRBJ1-4; no definite D call. V shed 5 bases and J shed 8 bases, with 9 bases lying between them. There are 12 residues in the CDR3. The CDR3 DNA follows: TGTGCCAGCAGTAGTTTGGAGGAAAAACTGTTTTTT. This codes for CASSSLEEKLFF.

In this sample, this clone turned up once. This chain joins TRBV9 and TRBJ2-1; perhaps TRBD2 as D (6 bases). The germline V and J ends were trimmed by 0 bases and 0 bases, with 13 bases remaining between them. Germline CDR1 reads SGDLS; CDR2 reads YYNGEE. CDR3 length: 17 amino acids. The CDR3 protein is CASSVVGSGISYNEQFF. DNA of the CDR3: TGTGCCAGCAGCGTAGTTGGTAGCGGTATCTCCTACAATGAGCAGTTCTTC.